The present T cell receptor beta chain was sequenced within a study of shared clonotypes between healthy human individuals. Concerning this clone itself: The antigen remains undetermined.

Whole-study findings and limits: Sharing of clonotypes among donors was expected to vary with sequencing depth. Across a handful of donors, naive CD4 shared roughly 5.1%, naive CD8 around 4%, memory CD4 roughly 2.3%, memory CD8 about 0.4%. Estimated richness was generally greater in naive than memory subsets.

The V and J ends lost 4 bases and 8 bases, in that order; junction bases with no gene match: 12. CDR3 length: 15 residues. Germline V CDR1 and CDR2: SGHDN, FVKESK. Splitting of CD4+ cells produced CD45RA+ naive and CD45RA-negative memory subsets. Profiling relied on immunoSEQ multiplex PCR, and the TCRdb table lists in-frame clones only, not all of them. The sample lists 2 million to 2.5 million clones; nearly 97% were seen once. This chain links TRBV14 with TRBJ1-1; 8 bases are a match to TRBD1. This sequence originates from a man younger than 30 in good health. Material for sequencing was naive CD4+ T cells sorted from blood. Subset reported: CD45RA+ positively selected. CDR3 coding DNA: TGTGCCAGCAGCCTCCAGCCGCAGGGGGCTAGAGAAGCTTTCTTT. Its translation: CASSLQPQGAREAFF.